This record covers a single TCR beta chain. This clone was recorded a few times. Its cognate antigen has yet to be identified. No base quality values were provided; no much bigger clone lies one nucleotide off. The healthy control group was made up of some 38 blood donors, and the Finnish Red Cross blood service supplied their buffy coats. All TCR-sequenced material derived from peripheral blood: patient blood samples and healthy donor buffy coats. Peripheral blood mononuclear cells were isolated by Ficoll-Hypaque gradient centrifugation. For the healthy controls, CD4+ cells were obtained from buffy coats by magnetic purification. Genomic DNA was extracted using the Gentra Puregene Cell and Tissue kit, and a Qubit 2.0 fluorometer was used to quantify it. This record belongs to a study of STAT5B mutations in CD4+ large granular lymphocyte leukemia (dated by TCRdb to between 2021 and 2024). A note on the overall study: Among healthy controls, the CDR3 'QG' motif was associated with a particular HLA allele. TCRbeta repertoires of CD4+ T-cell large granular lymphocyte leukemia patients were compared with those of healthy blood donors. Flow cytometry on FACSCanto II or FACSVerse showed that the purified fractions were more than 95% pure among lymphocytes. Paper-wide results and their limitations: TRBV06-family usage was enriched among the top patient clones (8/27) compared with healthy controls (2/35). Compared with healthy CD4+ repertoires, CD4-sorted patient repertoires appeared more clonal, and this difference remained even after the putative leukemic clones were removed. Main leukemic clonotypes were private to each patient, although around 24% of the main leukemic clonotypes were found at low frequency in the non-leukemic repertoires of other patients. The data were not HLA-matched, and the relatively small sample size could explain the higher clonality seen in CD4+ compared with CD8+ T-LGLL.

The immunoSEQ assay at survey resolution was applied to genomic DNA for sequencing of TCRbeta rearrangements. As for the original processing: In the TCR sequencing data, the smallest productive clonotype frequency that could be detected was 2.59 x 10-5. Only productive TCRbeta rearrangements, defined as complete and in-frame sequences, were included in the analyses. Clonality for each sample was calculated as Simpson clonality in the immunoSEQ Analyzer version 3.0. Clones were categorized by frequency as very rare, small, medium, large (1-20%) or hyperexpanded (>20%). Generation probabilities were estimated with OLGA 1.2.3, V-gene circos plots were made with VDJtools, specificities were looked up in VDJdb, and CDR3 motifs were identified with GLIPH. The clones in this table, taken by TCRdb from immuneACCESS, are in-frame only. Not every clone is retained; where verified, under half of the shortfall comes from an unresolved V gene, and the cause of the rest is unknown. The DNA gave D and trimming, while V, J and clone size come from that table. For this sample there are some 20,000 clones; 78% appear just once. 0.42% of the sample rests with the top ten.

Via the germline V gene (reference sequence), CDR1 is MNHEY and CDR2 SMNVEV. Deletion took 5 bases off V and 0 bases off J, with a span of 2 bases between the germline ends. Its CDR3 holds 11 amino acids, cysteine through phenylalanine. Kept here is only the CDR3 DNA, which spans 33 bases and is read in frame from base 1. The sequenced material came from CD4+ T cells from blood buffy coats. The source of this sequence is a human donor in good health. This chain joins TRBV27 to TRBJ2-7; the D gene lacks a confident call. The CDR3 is CASSTSYEQYF. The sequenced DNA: TGTGCCAGCAGTACCTCCTACGAGCAGTACTTC.